One sample yielded the 22 T cell receptor beta chains listed below, sequenced in a study of vaccination and CD4 T cells after COVID-19. Cultured CD4+ T-cell DNA underwent Oncomine TCR Beta short-read sequencing. A single record per CDR3 protein comes from TCRdb applying MiXCR to the PCR reads. Of about 12,000 distinct CDR3 sequences listed, roughly 75% are singletons. The sample's treatment: roughly ten-day PBMC culture with coronavirus spike peptide pools or control peptides (ViraFEST assay). The antigens these receptors bind are not known. Sequencing was performed on CD4+ T cells from blood, cultured in vitro. The receptors were sampled from a human donor who had recovered from COVID-19.

The chain has TRBV6-2 or TRBV6-3 and TRBJ2-5; D gene unclear. This CDR3 region has 13 residues. Trimming shortened V by 6 bases and J by 2 bases, and 10 bases separated the two germline ends. Germline CDR1 is MNHEY and CDR2 is SVGEGT. CDR3: CASSMVKQETQYF. In nucleotides, the CDR3 is TGTGCCAGCAGCATGGTAAAGCAAGAGACCCAGTACTTC.

The V call is TRBV15, the J call TRBJ1-1; weak D call: TRBD1 (5 bases). V dropped 1 base and J dropped 3 bases, with 9 bases sitting between them. There are 14 residues in the CDR3. CDR1 LNHNV and CDR2 YYDKDF come from the germline V gene (reference sequence). CDR3 bases: TGTGCCACCAGCAGAGGTGGCAGGGACACTGAAGCTTTCTTT. It encodes CATSRGGRDTEAFF.

In its sample, this clonotype was seen once. V and J are TRBV27 and TRBJ2-1; 7 bases map to TRBD1. Germline CDR1 reads MNHEY; CDR2 reads SMNVEV (reference sequence). J gave up 9 bases and V 10 bases, and 6 bases lay outside the gene matches. This CDR3 has 11 residues. In DNA, the CDR3 is TGTGCCAACAGGGGAAAAATTGAGCAGTTCTTC. Translated, it gives CANRGKIEQFF.

This chain connects TRBV27 to TRBJ1-6; 7 bases are a match to TRBD1. Germline CDR1 is MNHEY and CDR2 is SMNVEV (reference sequence). This CDR3 is 19 amino acids long. The V and J ends lost 5 bases and 3 bases, in that order; junction bases with no gene match: 16. This CDR3 reads CASSTRQGKGLVYNSPLHF. As DNA, the CDR3 is TGTGCCAGCAGTACCCGACAGGGAAAGGGCTTAGTCTATAATTCACCCCTCCACTTT.

The chain combines TRBV7-2 with TRBJ2-1, with 12 nucleotides matching TRBD2. The V gene's germline CDR1 is SGHTA and CDR2 FQGNSA. Trimming took 3 bases from V and 4 from J; bases not matched to a gene: 4. CDR3 length: 16 amino acids. The CDR3 is CASSFRLAGDYNEQFF. CDR3 DNA sequence: TGTGCCAGCAGCTTTCGACTAGCGGGGGATTACAATGAGCAGTTCTTC.

The CDR3 bases are TGCAGTGCCCCAAACGCGGGAGTACGGATCGGGGAGCTGTTTTTT. The encoded protein is CSAPNAGVRIGELFF. The chain employs TRBV20-1 and TRBJ2-2, with 7 bases aligning to TRBD2. Germline lookup yields CDR1 DFQATT and CDR2 SNEGSKA (reference sequence). The CDR3 covers 15 residues. With 6 bases clipped from V and 7 bases from J, the junction kept 14 bases outside the gene matches.

The table lists this clonotype with a few counts. The chain couples TRBV6-5 to TRBJ1-2; no clear D gene. Trimming pared 1 base from V and 2 bases from J, leaving 5 bases between. The germline gives CDR1 MNHEY, CDR2 SVGAGI. The CDR3 consists of 13 residues. Here the CDR3 reads CASSYLQNYGYTF. The CDR3 bases are TGTGCCAGCAGTTACTTACAGAACTATGGCTACACCTTC.

This rearrangement joins TRBV24-1 to TRBJ1-2; 9 nucleotides align to TRBD1. Trimming at V came to 5 bases and at J to 1 base, leaving 4 bases not matched to a gene. There are 15 residues in the CDR3. From germline, CDR1 is KGHDR and CDR2 SFDVKD. The CDR3 sequence is CATSGRDRDNYGYTF. DNA for the CDR3: TGTGCCACCAGTGGCCGGGACAGGGATAACTATGGCTACACCTTC.

The chain uses TRBV20-1 and TRBJ1-6; D gene unclear. The germline V gene encodes CDR1 DFQATT and CDR2 SNEGSKA (reference sequence). The CDR3 loop spans 12 amino acids. This CDR3 is CSGRDIGSPLHF. As DNA, the CDR3 is TGCAGCGGTCGGGATATAGGTTCACCCCTCCACTTT.

This sequence joins TRBV18 and TRBJ1-2; D gene unclear. The CDR3 length is 13 residues. The V gene lost 3 bases and the J gene lost 8 bases, with 13 bases spanning the gap. Germline assignment: CDR1 KGHSH and CDR2 LQKENI. CDR3 nucleotide sequence: TGTGCCAGCTCACCTTTGGATCTCCCGGGCTACACCTTC. Protein sequence: CASSPLDLPGYTF. Supplemented by reference TRBV18 and TRBJ1-2, the full variable domain reads NAGVMQNPRHLVRRRGQEARLRCSPMKGHSHVYWYRQLPEEGLKFMVYLQKENIIDESGMPKERFSAEFPKEGPSILRIQQVVRGDSAAYFCASSPLDLPGYTFGSGTRLTVV.

The V and J genes are TRBV30 and TRBJ1-1, with TRBD1 identical over 8 bases. Trimming cost V 3 bases and J 5 bases; bases outside gene matches: 11. The CDR3 consists of 15 residues. The germline V gene has CDR1 GTSNPN and CDR2 SVGIG (reference sequence). The CDR3 DNA sequence: TGTGCCTGGAGAGCGACAGGGGCCGTGGGTACTGAAGCTTTCTTT. As protein: CAWRATGAVGTEAFF. The full variable domain, its missing parts supplied by reference TRBV30 and TRBJ1-1, is SQTIHQWPATLVQPVGSPLSLECTVEGTSNPNLYWYRQAAGRGLQLLFYSVGIGQISSEVPQNLSASRPQDRQFILSSKKLLLSDSGFYLCAWRATGAVGTEAFFGQGTRLTVV.

This clonotype occurred a few times. CDR3 sequence (DNA): TGTGCCAGCAGCTTTTTAGGGCCTTCCTACGAGCAGTACTTC. It yields the protein CASSFLGPSYEQYF. The gene calls are TRBV6-1 and TRBJ2-7; D gene unclear. CDR3 length equals 14 residues. Trimming took off 6 bases at V and 1 base at J, with 13 bases between the two ends. CDR1 is MNHNS, CDR2 SASEGT, per germline.

The DNA of the CDR3 is TGTGCCAGCAGCTTTGCACAGGGGGTTTCGGCTAATTCACCCCTCCACTTT. Translating gives CASSFAQGVSANSPLHF. J is TRBJ1-6 and V is TRBV7-2, with 8 bases identical to TRBD1. V lost 3 bases to trimming and J lost 6 bases; unmatched junction nucleotides: 10. Germline CDR1 reads SGHTA; CDR2 reads FQGNSA. The CDR3 loop spans 17 amino acids. Drawing the rest from reference TRBV7-2 and TRBJ1-6, the complete variable domain is GAGVSQSPSNKVTEKGKDVELRCDPISGHTALYWYRQSLGQGLEFLIYFQGNSAPDKSGLPSDRFSAERTGGSVSTLTIQRTQQEDSAVYLCASSFAQGVSANSPLHFGNGTRLTVT.

The chain recombines TRBV6-4 with TRBJ2-3, with 10 bases that match TRBD2. Germline V gives CDR1 MRHNA, CDR2 SNTAGT. This CDR3 comprises 15 residues. Trimming removed 3 bases from V and 4 bases from J; junction bases left unmatched: 4. The chain's CDR3 is CASSEASGSSDTQYF. The CDR3 DNA sequence: TGTGCCAGCAGTGAAGCTAGCGGGAGCTCAGATACGCAGTATTTT.

The chain is built from TRBV28 and TRBJ1-2; the match to TRBD1 covers 9 bases. The germline gives CDR1 MDHEN, CDR2 SYDVKM. The CDR3 totals 16 residues. J lost 7 bases, V lost 5 bases, and 14 bases had no gene match. The CDR3 is CASSAVPGQGSSGYTF. The CDR3 bases are TGTGCCAGCAGTGCCGTTCCGGGACAGGGAAGCTCTGGCTACACCTTC.

The chain combines TRBV30 with TRBJ2-5; D gene uncertain. The V gene's germline CDR1 is GTSNPN and CDR2 SVGIG (reference sequence). Trimming cost V 3 bases and J 1 base, with 9 bases left between them. CDR3 length: 13 amino acids. Here the CDR3 reads CAWSRRTQETQYF. The DNA for the CDR3 is TGTGCCTGGAGCCGGCGGACCCAAGAGACCCAGTACTTC.

This sequence joins TRBV7-9 and TRBJ2-5; D possibly corresponds to TRBD2 (6 bases). V was trimmed by 9 bases and J by 4 bases, leaving 12 bases between them. The V gene's germline CDR1 is SEHNR and CDR2 FQNEAQ (reference sequence). The CDR3 has 12 residues. This CDR3 reads CASNMGLETQYF. DNA of the CDR3: TGTGCCAGTAACATGGGACTAGAGACCCAGTACTTC. Supplemented by reference TRBV7-9 and TRBJ2-5, the full variable domain reads DTGVSQNPRHKITKRGQNVTFRCDPISEHNRLYWYRQTLGQGPEFLTYFQNEAQLEKSRLLSDRFSAERPKGSFSTLEIQRTEQGDSAMYLCASNMGLETQYFGPGTRLLVL.

On this clonotype itself: A much larger clonotype is one base distant, so this may be a read error. The chain joins TRBV20-1 to TRBJ2-7; TRBD2 matches 8 bases. CDR3 length: 13 amino acids. CDR1 and CDR2 from the germline V gene are DFQATT and SNEGSKA (reference sequence). Trimming at V came to 5 bases and at J to 3 bases, leaving 6 bases not matched to a gene. Written as DNA, the CDR3 is TGCAGTGCTGGTCTAGCGGGCTTCTACGAGCAGTACTTC. Residues: CSAGLAGFYEQYF.

This chain uses TRBV6-1 with TRBJ1-2; D might be TRBD1 (5 bases). V lost 6 bases and J lost 7, with 18 bases in between. The CDR3 has 14 amino acids. Germline CDR1 is MNHNS and CDR2 is SASEGT. The CDR3 nucleotides are TGTGCCAGCAGAACCGGGACGGGGGTTCGTGGCTACACCTTC. Amino acids: CASRTGTGVRGYTF.

V and J are TRBV15 and TRBJ1-5, with unresolved D. The CDR3 runs 12 residues. Germline CDR1 LNHNV, CDR2 YYDKDF (reference sequence). The V end lost 8 bases, the J end lost 6 bases, and 11 bases lay between the germline ends. In nucleotides, the CDR3 is TGTGCCACCGGGAGGACCGGTCAGCCCCAGCATTTT. Its protein is CATGRTGQPQHF. The full variable domain, in which reference TRBV15 and TRBJ1-5 provide the parts outside the CDR3, is DAMVIQNPRYQVTQFGKPVTLSCSQTLNHNVMYWYQQKSSQAPKLLFHYYDKDFNNEADTPDNFQSRRPNTSFCFLDIRSPGLGDTAMYLCATGRTGQPQHFGDGTRLSIL.

The rearrangement joins TRBV6-1 to TRBJ2-7; a weak D match, TRBD2 (5 bases). V lost 1 base, J lost 1 base, and 17 bases lay in between. CDR1 is MNHNS and CDR2 is SASEGT in the germline V gene. This CDR3 is built from 17 residues. The CDR3 nucleotides are TGTGCCAGCAGTGAAGACAGATTGGGGAGCAGGTCCTACGAGCAGTACTTC. Translation gives CASSEDRLGSRSYEQYF.

The chain has TRBV19 and TRBJ1-5; 8 bases are a match to TRBD1. The germline V gene has CDR1 LNHDA and CDR2 SQIVND (reference sequence). V gave up 4 bases and J gave up 7 bases; unmatched junction bases: 3. CDR3 length: 13 amino acids. Here the CDR3 DNA reads TGTGCCAGTAGTACCAGACAGGGGCAGCCCCAGCATTTT. It specifies CASSTRQGQPQHF.